Listed below are T cell receptor beta chains from one sample, sequenced in a study of control samples from healthy donors and cancer patients. Generated by immunoSEQ multiplex PCR, the TCRdb table keeps only in-frame clones and is missing some. The repertoire includes about 34,000 clones, around 83% of them detected once, and 1.5% to 2% sits in the top ten. Specimen: PBMCs. The receptors derive from a woman in her thirties or forties with lung cancer. Both conserved end residues are part of each CDR3. D genes are given only for firm matches. Some rows mark clone size as missing; the rest say once, few, many or name a class of expanded clone.

j_call d_call v_call clone_size cdr3_aa cdr3_nt
TRBJ2-6 - TRBV9 - CASSESSGANVLTF TGTGCCAGCAGCGAGAGCTCTGGGGCCAACGTCCTGACTTTC
TRBJ2-1 TRBD2 TRBV3-1/TRBV3-2 - CASSHHPERERQFF TGTGCCAGCAGCCACCACCCCGAGCGGGAGAGGCAGTTCTTC
TRBJ2-3 TRBD2 TRBV2 - CASSTGTSGGADTQYF TGTGCCAGCAGTACCGGGACTAGCGGGGGGGCGGATACGCAGTATTTT
TRBJ1-1 - TRBV29-1 - CSARRGGNTEAFF TGCAGCGCCCGGAGGGGTGGGAACACTGAAGCTTTCTTT
TRBJ1-4 - TRBV10-2 - CASSEGQGFGIEKLFF TGCGCCAGCAGTGAAGGCCAGGGGTTCGGGATAGAAAAACTGTTTTTT
TRBJ1-2 - TRBV28 - CASSLSPGRGYTF TGTGCCAGCAGTTTATCCCCGGGGCGGGGCTACACCTTC
TRBJ1-4 - TRBV27 once CASSLSGTRANEKLFF TGTGCCAGCAGTTTATCGGGGACAAGAGCTAATGAAAAACTGTTTTTT
TRBJ1-3 - TRBV11-2 - CASSFRGLPNTIYF TGTGCCAGCAGCTTCCGAGGACTACCAAACACCATATATTTT
TRBJ2-7 - TRBV3-1/TRBV3-2 once CASSQVYDGAYEQYF TGTGCCAGCAGCCAAGTATACGACGGAGCCTACGAGCAGTACTTC
TRBJ1-5 - TRBV3-1/TRBV3-2 - CASSQGHYSNQPQHF TGTGCCAGCAGCCAAGGACATTATAGCAATCAGCCCCAGCATTTT
TRBJ2-2 - TRBV6-4 - CASRQLLEGSDTGELFF TGTGCCAGCAGACAACTCCTGGAAGGGTCGGACACCGGGGAGCTGTTTTTT
TRBJ2-1 - TRBV7-8 - CASSLVLSALGNEQFF TGTGCCAGCAGCTTAGTCTTAAGTGCTTTGGGCAATGAGCAGTTCTTC
TRBJ1-3 TRBD1 TRBV2 - CATLRTGGAGNTIYF TGTGCCACCTTGAGAACAGGGGGGGCTGGAAACACCATATATTTT
TRBJ1-2 TRBD1 TRBV6-6 - CASSWDSGYTF TGTGCCAGCAGTTGGGACAGTGGCTACACCTTC
TRBJ1-5 - TRBV11-3 few CASSPDGNQPQHF TGTGCCAGCAGCCCGGACGGCAATCAGCCCCAGCATTTT
TRBJ1-1 - TRBV3-1/TRBV3-2 - CASSQREGSEAFF TGTGCCAGCAGCCAACGGGAGGGGAGTGAAGCTTTCTTT
TRBJ1-1 - TRBV19 few CASRSPLTGNTEAFF TGTGCCAGTCGATCTCCTTTGACGGGGAACACTGAAGCTTTCTTT
TRBJ2-5 - TRBV7-9 - CASSFGEETQYF TGTGCCAGCAGCTTTGGAGAAGAGACCCAGTACTTC
TRBJ2-5 - TRBV29-1 - CSVEGRPRETQYF TGCAGCGTTGAAGGGCGGCCGAGAGAGACCCAGTACTTC
TRBJ2-7 TRBD2 TRBV30 - CAWSSGGYYEQYF TGTGCCTGGAGTTCGGGGGGATACTACGAGCAGTACTTC
TRBJ1-1 - TRBV25-1 - CASSESARTEKNTEAFF TGTGCCAGCAGTGAATCAGCCCGGACGGAAAAGAACACTGAAGCTTTCTTT
TRBJ1-1 - TRBV30 - CASQNQPNTEAFF TGTGCCTCTCAAAACCAACCGAACACTGAAGCTTTCTTT
TRBJ1-2 - TRBV29-1 - CSVNTGGQGNYGYTF TGCAGCGTTAACACGGGAGGGCAGGGGAACTATGGCTACACCTTC
TRBJ1-1 TRBD1 TRBV4-2 - CASSQGQGAPNTEAFF TGTGCCAGCAGCCAAGGACAGGGGGCCCCGAACACTGAAGCTTTCTTT
TRBJ2-7 TRBD2 TRBV9 - CASSVGLADSYEQYF TGTGCCAGCAGCGTAGGTCTAGCGGATTCCTACGAGCAGTACTTC
TRBJ1-2 - TRBV7-8 - CASSSSPFGPTAGGYTF TGTGCCAGCAGCTCATCCCCATTTGGACCAACGGCTGGAGGCTACACCTTC
TRBJ1-6 - TRBV5-4 - CASSLDRGNNSPLHF TGTGCCAGCAGCTTAGACCGTGGGAATAATTCACCCCTCCACTTT
TRBJ2-1 TRBD1 TRBV27 - CASSLVAAGGNEQFF TGTGCCAGCAGTTTAGTCGCGGCAGGGGGCAATGAGCAGTTCTTC
TRBJ2-3 - TRBV6-5 - CASSSGVSTDTQYF TGTGCCAGCAGTTCGGGGGTGAGCACAGATACGCAGTATTTT
TRBJ2-5 TRBD1 TRBV5-1 - CASSSTGGFQETQYF TGCGCCAGCAGCTCAACAGGGGGTTTCCAAGAGACCCAGTACTTC
TRBJ1-3 - TRBV5-4 few CASSLQRGSSGNTIYF TGTGCCAGCAGCCTACAGAGGGGCAGCTCTGGAAACACCATATATTTT
TRBJ2-2 TRBD2 TRBV11-3 - CASSWTSGGAGELFF TGTGCCAGCAGCTGGACTAGCGGGGGGGCCGGGGAGCTGTTTTTT
TRBJ2-3 TRBD2 TRBV10-2 - CASSEAQLAGGRAQYF TGCGCCAGCAGTGAGGCTCAGCTAGCGGGGGGAAGGGCGCAGTATTTT
TRBJ1-6 - TRBV6-5 - CASSYSITPGAPPLHF TGTGCCAGCAGTTACTCGATCACTCCAGGCGCACCACCCCTCCACTTT
TRBJ2-3 - TRBV12-3/TRBV12-4 - CASSFGSTDTQYF TGTGCCAGCAGTTTCGGGAGCACAGATACGCAGTATTTT
TRBJ1-6 - TRBV3-1/TRBV3-2 - CASSQGGDPYNSPLHF TGTGCCAGCAGCCAAGGGGGGGACCCCTATAATTCACCCCTCCACTTT
TRBJ2-5 - TRBV5-6 - CASTPWREAVRKTQYF TGTGCCAGCACCCCTTGGCGGGAAGCGGTGAGGAAGACCCAGTACTTC
TRBJ1-3 - TRBV28 - CASSWSVSGNTIYF TGTGCCAGCAGCTGGTCTGTTTCTGGAAACACCATATATTTT
TRBJ1-1 - TRBV11-1 - CASSLQGGNTEAFF TGTGCCAGCAGCTTACAAGGGGGGAACACTGAAGCTTTCTTT
TRBJ1-4 - TRBV10-2 - CASRGAGEGEKLFF TGCGCCAGCCGTGGGGCAGGGGAGGGGGAAAAACTGTTTTTT
TRBJ1-2 - TRBV7-9 - CASSFGSYDYTF TGTGCCAGCAGCTTTGGGTCCTATGACTACACCTTC
TRBJ2-7 - TRBV5-1 - CASSLARDGEQYF TGCGCCAGCAGCTTGGCCAGGGATGGTGAGCAGTACTTC
TRBJ1-6 - TRBV7-2 - CASSLVNSPLHF TGTGCCAGCAGCTTAGTGAATTCACCCCTCCACTTT